Presented here are 5 T cell receptor beta chains from one specimen sequenced in a study of OX40 agonist ivuxolimab in advanced cancers. Sequencing was performed with immunoSEQ multiplex PCR; in TCRdb, only in-frame clones are kept and a portion is missing. The table shows roughly 56,000 clones, with roughly 77% occurring only once. This material consisted of CD4+ or CD8+ T cells sorted from blood, taken in a trial of the OX40 agonist ivuxolimab. All receptors come from an adult with an advanced solid tumor such as melanoma, head and neck, liver or kidney cancer.

This rearrangement joins TRBV11-3 to TRBJ2-7; D ambiguous. CDR3 length: 12 residues. CDR1 SGHNT and CDR2 YENEEA come from the germline V gene. The V end lost 5 bases, the J end lost 3 bases, and 8 bases lay between the germline ends. The CDR3 is CASSRISYEQYF. CDR3 DNA: TGTGCCAGCAGCCGAATCAGCTACGAGCAGTACTTC.

DNA for the CDR3: TGTGCCAGCTCCCCCGGTGTGGGGACAGGGGGCGCCAATGAGCAGTTCTTC. It codes for CASSPGVGTGGANEQFF. The J gene is TRBJ2-1, the V gene TRBV18, with 12 bases identical to TRBD1. CDR3 size: 17 residues. CDR1 is KGHSH and CDR2 is LQKENI in the germline V gene. The V and J ends lost 6 bases and 6 bases, in that order; junction bases with no gene match: 12.

J is TRBJ1-1 and V is TRBV11-2, with 10 bases aligning to TRBD1. V trimming: 8 bases; J trimming: 1 base; junction bases outside the gene matches: 4. Germline lookup yields CDR1 SGHAT and CDR2 FQNNGV. CDR3 length: 14 residues. The CDR3 DNA follows: TGTGCCAGCCAAAGGGACAGGGGGAACACTGAAGCTTTCTTT. It specifies CASQRDRGNTEAFF.

The chain links TRBV5-1 to TRBJ2-7; 14 bases map to TRBD2. This CDR3 spans 18 amino acids. Germline V gene data show CDR1 as SGHRS and CDR2 as YFSETQ. V lost 0 bases, J lost 3 bases, and 8 bases stayed unmatched. CDR3 in amino acids: CASSLATSGRAILYEQYF. The CDR3 nucleotides are TGCGCCAGCAGCTTGGCGACTAGCGGGAGGGCCATTCTCTACGAGCAGTACTTC.

This clone occurred a few times. The V gene is TRBV19, the J gene TRBJ1-5, with a weak D call TRBD1 (6 bases). Germline V CDR1 and CDR2: LNHDA, SQIVND (reference sequence). This CDR3 spans 12 amino acids. V shed 7 bases and J shed 9 bases, with 13 bases lying between them. The CDR3 is CASTSGERPQHF. In DNA form, the CDR3 reads TGTGCCAGTACCTCAGGGGAAAGGCCCCAGCATTTT.